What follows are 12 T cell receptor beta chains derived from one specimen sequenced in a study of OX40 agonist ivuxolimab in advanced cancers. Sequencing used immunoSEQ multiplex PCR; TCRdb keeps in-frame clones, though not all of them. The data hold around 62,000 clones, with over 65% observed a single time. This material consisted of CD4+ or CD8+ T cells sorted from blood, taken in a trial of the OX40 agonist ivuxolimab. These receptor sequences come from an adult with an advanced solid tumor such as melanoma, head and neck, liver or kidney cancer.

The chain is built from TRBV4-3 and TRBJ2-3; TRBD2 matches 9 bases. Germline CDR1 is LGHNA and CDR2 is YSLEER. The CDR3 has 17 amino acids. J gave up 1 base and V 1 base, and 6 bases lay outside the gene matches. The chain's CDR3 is CASSQVRASGGTDTQYF. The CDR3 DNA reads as TGCGCCAGCAGCCAAGTCAGGGCTAGCGGGGGCACAGATACGCAGTATTTT.

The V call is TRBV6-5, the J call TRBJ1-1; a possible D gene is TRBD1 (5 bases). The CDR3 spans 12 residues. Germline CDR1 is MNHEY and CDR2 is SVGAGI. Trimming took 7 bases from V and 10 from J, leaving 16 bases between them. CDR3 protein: CASKNQDTPAFF. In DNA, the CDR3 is TGTGCCAGCAAAAACCAGGACACGCCAGCTTTCTTT.

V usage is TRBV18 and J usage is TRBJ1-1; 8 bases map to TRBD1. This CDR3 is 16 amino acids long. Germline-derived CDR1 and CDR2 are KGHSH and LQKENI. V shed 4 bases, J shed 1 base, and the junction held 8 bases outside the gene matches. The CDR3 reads CASSLSPDRENTEAFF. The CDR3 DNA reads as TGTGCCAGCTCACTAAGCCCGGACAGGGAGAACACTGAAGCTTTCTTT. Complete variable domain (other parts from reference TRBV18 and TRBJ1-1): NAGVMQNPRHLVRRRGQEARLRCSPMKGHSHVYWYRQLPEEGLKFMVYLQKENIIDESGMPKERFSAEFPKEGPSILRIQQVVRGDSAAYFCASSLSPDRENTEAFFGQGTRLTVV.

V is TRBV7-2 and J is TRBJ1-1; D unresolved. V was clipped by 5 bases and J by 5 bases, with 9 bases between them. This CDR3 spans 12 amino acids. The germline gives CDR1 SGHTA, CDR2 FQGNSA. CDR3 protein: CASSSGGTEAFF. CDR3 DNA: TGTGCCAGCAGCAGTGGCGGGACTGAAGCTTTCTTT.

DNA of the CDR3: TGTGCCAGCAGCATCGACAGCTACACTGAAGCTTTCTTT. Protein product: CASSIDSYTEAFF. The V call is TRBV2, the J call TRBJ1-1; D might be TRBD1 (5 bases). Germline V gene lookup returns CDR1 SNHLY and CDR2 FYNNEI. Trimming shortened V by 6 bases and J by 3 bases, and 11 bases separated the two germline ends. The CDR3 has 13 residues. The variable domain in full, with the rest retrieved from reference TRBV2 and TRBJ1-1, is EPEVTQTPSHQVTQMGQEVILRCVPISNHLYFYWYRQILGQKVEFLVSFYNNEISEKSEIFDDQFSVERPDGSNFTLKIRSTKLEDSAMYFCASSIDSYTEAFFGQGTRLTVV.

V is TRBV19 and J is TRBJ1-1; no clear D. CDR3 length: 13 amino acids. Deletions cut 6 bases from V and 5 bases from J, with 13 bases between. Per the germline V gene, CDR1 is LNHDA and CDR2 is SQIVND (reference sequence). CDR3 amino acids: CASSPKFLTEAFF. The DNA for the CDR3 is TGTGCCAGTAGCCCGAAATTTCTAACTGAAGCTTTCTTT. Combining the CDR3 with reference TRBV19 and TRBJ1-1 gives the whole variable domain DGGITQSPKYLFRKEGQNVTLSCEQNLNHDAMYWYRQDPGQGLRLIYYSQIVNDFQKGDIAEGYSVSREKKESFPLTVTSAQKNPTAFYLCASSPKFLTEAFFGQGTRLTVV.

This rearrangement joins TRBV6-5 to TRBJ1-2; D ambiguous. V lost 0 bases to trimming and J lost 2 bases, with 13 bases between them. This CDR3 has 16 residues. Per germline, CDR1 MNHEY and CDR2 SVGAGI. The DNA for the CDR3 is TGTGCCAGCAGTTACTCGATGTTATCGGAAAACTATGGCTACACCTTC. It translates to CASSYSMLSENYGYTF.

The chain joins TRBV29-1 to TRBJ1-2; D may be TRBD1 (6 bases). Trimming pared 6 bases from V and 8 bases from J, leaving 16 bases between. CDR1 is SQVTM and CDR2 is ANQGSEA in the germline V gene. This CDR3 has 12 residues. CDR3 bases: TGCAGCGTGGCGTCCGACAGGTTCGGCTACACCTTC. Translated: CSVASDRFGYTF.

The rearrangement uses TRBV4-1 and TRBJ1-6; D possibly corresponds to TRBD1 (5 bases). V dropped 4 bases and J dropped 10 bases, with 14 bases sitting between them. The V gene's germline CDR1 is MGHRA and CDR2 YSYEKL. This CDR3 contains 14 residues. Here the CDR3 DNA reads TGCGCCAGCAGCCTGCAGGGTGGATTGTCACCCCTCCACTTT. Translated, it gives CASSLQGGLSPLHF.

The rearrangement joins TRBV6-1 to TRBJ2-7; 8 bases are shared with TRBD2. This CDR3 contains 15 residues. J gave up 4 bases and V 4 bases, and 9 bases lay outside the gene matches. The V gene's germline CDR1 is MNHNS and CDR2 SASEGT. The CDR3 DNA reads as TGTGCCAGCAGTGCGGGGGGGACCTTAAATTACGAGCAGTACTTC. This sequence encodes CASSAGGTLNYEQYF.

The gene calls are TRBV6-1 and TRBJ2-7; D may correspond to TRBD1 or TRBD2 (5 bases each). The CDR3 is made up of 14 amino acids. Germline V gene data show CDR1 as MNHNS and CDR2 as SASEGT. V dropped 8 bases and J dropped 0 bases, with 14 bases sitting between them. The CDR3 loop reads CASYRDPSSYEQYF. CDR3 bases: TGTGCCAGCTACCGGGACCCAAGCTCCTACGAGCAGTACTTC.

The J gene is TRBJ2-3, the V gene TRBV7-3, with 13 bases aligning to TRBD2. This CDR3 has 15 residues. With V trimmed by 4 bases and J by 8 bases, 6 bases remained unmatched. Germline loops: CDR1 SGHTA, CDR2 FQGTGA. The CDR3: CASSSSGTSGATQYF. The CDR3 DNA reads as TGTGCCAGCAGCTCGTCCGGGACTAGCGGGGCTACGCAGTATTTT.